A single sample gave rise to the 11 T cell receptor beta chains below, sequenced in a study of Ad26.COV2.S vaccination and SARS-CoV-2 variants. Sequencing was performed with immunoSEQ multiplex PCR; in TCRdb, only in-frame clones are kept and a portion is missing. Among around 350,000 clones, approximately 85% were seen once, and the ten largest hold approximately 3.5%. Treatment denoted: roughly 19 received Ad26.COV2.S at low or high dose, single or two shots; roughly 5 received placebo; per-sample allocation not given. On day 63 after the first injection, vaccine and placebo recipients gave samples. The sequencing used peripheral blood, collected in a trial of Ad26.COV2.S vaccine versus placebo. The receptors here all came from a person aged 18-60 years who received the Ad26.COV2.S COVID-19 vaccine or a placebo.

This chain uses TRBV7-9 with TRBJ1-4; D is perhaps TRBD1 (6 bases). Trimming pared 4 bases from V and 0 bases from J, leaving 15 bases between. The CDR3 totals 17 residues. CDR1 is SEHNR and CDR2 is FQNEAQ in the germline V gene (reference sequence). The CDR3 DNA reads as TGTGCCAGCAGCTCGACAGGAACCGGAGCAACTAATGAAAAACTGTTTTTT. Translation: CASSSTGTGATNEKLFF.

The V and J genes are TRBV10-2 and TRBJ2-1; 8 bases line up with TRBD2. The length of the CDR3 is 15 residues. The germline gives CDR1 WSHSY, CDR2 SAAADI. The V gene end was trimmed by 8 bases and the J gene end by 4 bases; junction bases not matched to a gene: 10. CDR3 sequence: CASGKGLEFYNEQFF. The CDR3 DNA is TGCGCCAGCGGCAAGGGACTAGAATTTTACAATGAGCAGTTCTTC.

The rearrangement uses TRBV7-8 and TRBJ2-3; D assignment may be TRBD1 or TRBD2 (5 bases each). The CDR3 covers 14 residues. Trimming took 5 bases from V and 8 from J, leaving 17 bases between them. CDR1 is SGHVS, CDR2 FQNEAQ, per germline. CDR3 sequence: CASSRDPRGGTQYF. In DNA, the CDR3 is TGTGCCAGCAGCCGGGACCCTCGGGGTGGTACGCAGTATTTT.

This clone was picked up a small number of times. The chain recombines TRBV10-2 with TRBJ2-2; D tentatively fits TRBD1 or TRBD2 (5 bases each). CDR3 length: 14 residues. The germline CDR1 and CDR2 sequences are WSHSY and SAAADI. The ends were cut back, 6 bases at V and 4 bases at J, with 12 bases in the middle. CDR3 sequence (DNA): TGCGCCAGCAGGGGTGGGACCTTCACCGGGGAGCTGTTTTTT. Translation: CASRGGTFTGELFF.

The J gene is TRBJ2-1, the V gene TRBV7-2, with 7 positions matching TRBD2. The CDR3 totals 16 residues. CDR1 is SGHTA, CDR2 FQGNSA, per germline. The V segment lost 1 base and the J segment 8 bases; nucleotides outside the gene matches: 11. The CDR3 reads CASSLGSTSAGYEQFF. CDR3 in DNA: TGTGCCAGCAGCTTAGGGTCAACTAGCGCGGGGTATGAGCAGTTCTTC.

This chain connects TRBV12-1 to TRBJ1-1; TRBD1 is the table's D call, not checked against the DNA. TRBV12-1 is tagged as a pseudogene. This CDR3 region has 17 residues. Here the CDR3 reads CASSFAPYRGVNTEAFF. The DNA of the CDR3 is TGTGCCAGCAGCTTTGCCCCTTACAGGGGCGTGAACACTGAAGCTTTCTTT.

The chain carries TRBV28 and TRBJ2-5, with 12 bases fitting TRBD2. The V and J ends lost 1 base and 4 bases, in that order; junction bases with no gene match: 10. CDR3 size: 18 residues. CDR1 MDHEN and CDR2 SYDVKM come from the germline V gene. The CDR3 loop is CASSLLSGLAGGGETQYF. The DNA for the CDR3 is TGTGCCAGCAGTTTATTGTCCGGGCTAGCGGGAGGGGGAGAGACCCAGTACTTC.

The chain has TRBV2 and TRBJ2-7; a weak D match, TRBD2 (6 bases). The germline V gene encodes CDR1 SNHLY and CDR2 FYNNEI. V lost 6 bases and J 1 base, leaving 13 bases between the germline ends. The CDR3 is 14 amino acids. The CDR3 region is CASRDTGRSYEQYF. The CDR3 DNA is TGTGCCAGCAGAGACACCGGGAGATCCTACGAGCAGTACTTC.

The chain is built from TRBV30 and TRBJ2-4; 7 nucleotides align to TRBD1. With 0 bases clipped from V and 4 bases from J, the junction kept 6 bases outside the gene matches. This CDR3 region has 15 residues. The germline V gene encodes CDR1 GTSNPN and CDR2 SVGIG (reference sequence). This CDR3 reads CAWSVQGQIKNIQYF. The CDR3 DNA follows: TGTGCCTGGAGTGTACAGGGACAGATTAAAAACATTCAGTACTTC.

Regarding this clone: Different DNA sequences within this sample yield the same CDR3. The chain combines TRBV5-1 with TRBJ2-5, with D perhaps matching TRBD2 (6 bases). Trimming cost V 0 bases and J 5 bases, with 8 bases left between them. Germline V gene data show CDR1 as SGHRS and CDR2 as YFSETQ. The CDR3 is 13 residues long. The CDR3 region has the DNA TGCGCCAGCAGCTTGGAGGGAGGTGAGACCCAGTACTTC. This gives the protein CASSLEGGETQYF.

This chain uses TRBV6-5 with TRBJ1-2, with 7 bases matching TRBD1. There are 13 residues in the CDR3. V lost 6 bases, J lost 6 bases, and 7 bases stayed unmatched. Germline lookup yields CDR1 MNHEY and CDR2 SVGAGI. The CDR3 nucleotides are TGTGCCAGCAGATTCGGACAGGATAATGGCTACACCTTC. This gives the protein CASRFGQDNGYTF.